One and the same sample provided the 27 T cell receptor beta chains below, sequenced in a study of shared clonotypes between healthy human individuals. TCRdb's table, derived via immunoSEQ multiplex PCR, lists solely in-frame clones and lacks some. Of 1 million to 1.3 million clones listed, approximately 80% are singletons. Material: memory CD4+ T cells from PBMCs. Indicated subset: CD45RA-negative fraction. These receptors were obtained from a man aged 18 to 29 in good health. Some clones in this sample may be carry-over from other donors' samples.

In this sample, this clone turned up many times. This chain connects TRBV27 to TRBJ2-1; 11 bases are a match to TRBD2. Germline assignment: CDR1 MNHEY and CDR2 SMNVEV (reference sequence). The V gene end was trimmed by 2 bases and the J gene end by 1 base; junction bases not matched to a gene: 4. The CDR3 sequence is 17 residues long. This chain's CDR3 is CASSLASGRTSYNEQFF. In DNA, the CDR3 is TGTGCCAGCAGTTTAGCTAGCGGGAGGACTTCCTACAATGAGCAGTTCTTC.

The genes are TRBV5-1 and TRBJ1-1; possible D gene TRBD1, 5 bases. Germline V gene sequence: CDR1 SGHRS, CDR2 YFSETQ. The CDR3 covers 17 residues. The V gene lost 2 bases and the J gene lost 2 bases, with 19 bases spanning the gap. Written as DNA, the CDR3 is TGCGCCAGCAGCTTATCGACAGCGAGGCGGGGAAACACTGAAGCTTTCTTT. Its protein product is CASSLSTARRGNTEAFF.

Concerning this clone: Different DNA sequences within this sample yield the same CDR3. The chain employs TRBV10-2 and TRBJ2-5; the D gene could be TRBD1 or TRBD2 (5 bases each). The germline V and J ends were trimmed by 6 bases and 5 bases, with 16 bases remaining between them. The CDR3 loop spans 14 amino acids. CDR1 is WSHSY and CDR2 is SAAADI in the germline V gene. CDR3 protein: CASSDRGPQETQYF. For the CDR3, the DNA is TGCGCCAGCAGCGACCGGGGACCTCAGGAGACCCAGTACTTC.

The chain carries TRBV28 and TRBJ1-2; D possibly corresponds to TRBD1 (6 bases). The germline CDR1 and CDR2 sequences are MDHEN and SYDVKM. CDR3 length equals 15 residues. Trimming pared 0 bases from V and 8 bases from J, leaving 16 bases between. CDR3 DNA: TGTGCCAGCAGTTTATGGGGGGCAGGTGGAGACGGCTACACCTTC. It translates to CASSLWGAGGDGYTF.

This clone was seen only a few times. This rearrangement joins TRBV7-8 to TRBJ1-5; D remains unclear. Trimming stripped 6 bases from V and 3 bases from J, with 6 bases between. The CDR3 covers 12 residues. Looked up from germline, CDR1 is SGHVS and CDR2 is FQNEAQ. The CDR3 bases are TGTGCCAGCAGTGAGACCAATCAGCCCCAGCATTTT. Amino acid sequence: CASSETNQPQHF.

This chain joins TRBV28 and TRBJ2-5; D is unclear. This CDR3 region has 14 residues. The V gene's germline CDR1 is MDHEN and CDR2 SYDVKM. The V end lost 5 bases, the J end lost 5 bases, and 15 bases lay between the germline ends. The CDR3 coding sequence is TGTGCCAGCAGTCCACCATCGGCCCTTGAGACCCAGTACTTC. It encodes CASSPPSALETQYF.

The CDR3 region has the DNA TGTGCCAGCAGCTTAGCCACAGGTTCTGCGGGTGAAAAACTGTTTTTT. This gives the protein CASSLATGSAGEKLFF. The V and J genes are TRBV7-9 and TRBJ1-4, with D tentatively TRBD1 (5 bases). The CDR3 extends over 16 amino acids. The V and J ends lost 0 bases and 7 bases respectively, with 15 bases between them. Germline CDR1 SEHNR, CDR2 FQNEAQ (reference sequence).

V usage is TRBV27 and J usage is TRBJ1-1, with D hard to call. Trimming cost V 2 bases and J 1 base, with 5 bases left between them. Looked up from germline, CDR1 is MNHEY and CDR2 is SMNVEV (reference sequence). The CDR3 sequence is 13 residues long. CDR3: CASSLRPNTEAFF. CDR3 nucleotides: TGTGCCAGCAGTTTAAGGCCGAACACTGAAGCTTTCTTT.

This chain uses TRBV4-2 with TRBJ2-2; 8 bases are a match to TRBD1. This CDR3 has 16 amino acids. Losses at the gene ends were 7 bases for V and 6 bases for J; bases not matched to a gene: 13. The V gene's germline CDR1 is LGHNA and CDR2 YNFKEQ. CDR3 residues: CASNPSGRGPSGELFF. DNA of the CDR3: TGTGCCAGCAACCCCAGCGGCAGGGGGCCGTCCGGGGAGCTGTTTTTT.

The chain couples TRBV27 to TRBJ1-1; tentatively, D is TRBD1 (6 bases). V lost 5 bases and J 3 bases, leaving 19 bases between the germline ends. The germline gives CDR1 MNHEY, CDR2 SMNVEV (reference sequence). This CDR3 is built from 16 residues. The CDR3 DNA follows: TGTGCCAGCAGTCCTAGACCGAGGGAGGGGGACACTGAAGCTTTCTTT. It translates to CASSPRPREGDTEAFF.

This clone was detected only a few times. The rearrangement joins TRBV11-2 to TRBJ2-7, with TRBD1 matching over 8 bases. The V gene end was trimmed by 1 base and the J gene end by 3 bases; junction bases not matched to a gene: 14. Per the germline V gene, CDR1 is SGHAT and CDR2 is FQNNGV. The CDR3 loop spans 18 amino acids. As DNA, the CDR3 is TGTGCCAGCAGCTTAGGTACAGGGGGACCCGGGTTTAACTACGAGCAGTACTTC. The encoded protein is CASSLGTGGPGFNYEQYF.

V is TRBV29-1 and J is TRBJ2-1; no clear D. The germline gives CDR1 SQVTM, CDR2 ANQGSEA. The CDR3 consists of 10 residues. Trimming removed 7 bases from V and 4 bases from J, with 5 bases in between. The CDR3 sequence is CSGWYNEQFF. The CDR3 DNA is TGCAGCGGCTGGTACAATGAGCAGTTCTTC.

The chain recombines TRBV29-1 with TRBJ1-2; perhaps TRBD1 as D (6 bases). The CDR3 loop spans 15 amino acids. The V end was cut by 3 bases, the J end by 4 bases, with 18 bases between. The germline gives CDR1 SQVTM, CDR2 ANQGSEA. DNA for the CDR3: TGCAGCGTTGACTTGAGGGGACAACTGCCCTATGGCTACACCTTC. It is translated as CSVDLRGQLPYGYTF.

The chain employs TRBV6-1 and TRBJ1-5, with D maybe TRBD1 (6 bases). Germline V gives CDR1 MNHNS, CDR2 SASEGT. Between the trimmed V and J ends, which lost 4 bases and 0 bases, there was a span of 10 bases. The CDR3 contains 15 residues. CDR3 DNA: TGTGCCAGCAGTGGACAGGTGGTTAGCAATCAGCCCCAGCATTTT. Its protein product is CASSGQVVSNQPQHF.

This chain joins TRBV2 and TRBJ2-3; 7 bases agree with TRBD2. The J segment lost 4 bases and the V segment lost 6 bases, leaving 4 bases of the junction unmatched. CDR1 is SNHLY and CDR2 is FYNNEI in the germline V gene. The CDR3 is 13 residues long. In nucleotides, the CDR3 is TGTGCCAGCAGGGCGGGAGTCTCAGATACGCAGTATTTT. Its translation: CASRAGVSDTQYF. Based on the CDR3 plus reference TRBV2 and TRBJ2-3, the full variable domain is EPEVTQTPSHQVTQMGQEVILRCVPISNHLYFYWYRQILGQKVEFLVSFYNNEISEKSEIFDDQFSVERPDGSNFTLKIRSTKLEDSAMYFCASRAGVSDTQYFGPGTRLTVL.

Regarding this clone: Being one base from a much bigger clone, this may be a read error. This rearrangement joins TRBV14 to TRBJ1-5, with D perhaps matching TRBD1 (6 bases). The CDR3 has 12 amino acids. Germline CDR1 is SGHDN and CDR2 is FVKESK. V was trimmed by 5 bases and J by 5 bases, leaving 7 bases between them. The CDR3 loop is CASSRGDQPQHF. Here the CDR3 DNA reads TGTGCCAGCAGCAGGGGGGATCAGCCCCAGCATTTT.

This clone was counted only a few times. The V gene is TRBV7-9, the J gene TRBJ1-3, with a weak D call TRBD1 (5 bases). This CDR3 is 16 amino acids long. The germline gives CDR1 SEHNR, CDR2 FQNEAQ (reference sequence). With 2 bases removed from V and 0 bases from J, the gap between germline ends came to 11 bases. CDR3 sequence reads: CASSLMGTHSGNTIYF. The CDR3 coding sequence is TGTGCCAGCAGCTTAATGGGGACCCACTCTGGAAACACCATATATTTT.

With respect to this clone: The sample carries other DNA sequences with the same CDR3. Here the CDR3 reads CASRQTDTQYF. CDR3 nucleotides: TGTGCCAGCAGGCAAACAGATACGCAGTATTTT. V is TRBV28 and J is TRBJ2-3; D remains ambiguous. The germline gives CDR1 MDHEN, CDR2 SYDVKM. This CDR3 is 11 amino acids long. The V end lost 6 bases, the J end lost 3 bases, and 4 bases lay between the germline ends.

This chain joins TRBV5-8 and TRBJ1-2; no reliable D call. CDR1 and CDR2 from the germline V gene are SGHTS and YDEGEE. V lost 0 bases and J lost 4, with 16 bases in between. The CDR3 covers 16 residues. As DNA, the CDR3 is TGTGCCAGCAGCTTGGAGATGCGACCAGGAGTCTATGGCTACACCTTC. Translating gives CASSLEMRPGVYGYTF. The whole variable domain, remainder taken from reference TRBV5-8 and TRBJ1-2, is EAGVTQSPTHLIKTRGQQATLRCSPISGHTSVYWYQQALGLGLQFLLWYDEGEERNRGNFPPRFSGRQFPNYSSELNVNALELEDSALYLCASSLEMRPGVYGYTFGSGTRLTVV.

J is TRBJ1-1 and V is TRBV28; TRBD1 aligns across 7 bases. Germline lookup yields CDR1 MDHEN and CDR2 SYDVKM. The CDR3 has 12 amino acids. Trimming took 6 bases from V and 8 from J; bases not matched to a gene: 6. The CDR3 sequence is CASRSTGREAFF. The CDR3 nucleotides are TGTGCCAGCAGGTCGACAGGGAGGGAAGCTTTCTTT.

The rearrangement links TRBV5-5 to TRBJ2-7; D ambiguous. CDR1 and CDR2 from the germline V gene are SGHKS and YYEKEE (reference sequence). V was trimmed by 0 bases and J by 3 bases, leaving 13 bases between them. This CDR3 has 15 residues. The CDR3 loop reads CASSLGTVRLYEQYF. The CDR3 bases are TGTGCCAGCAGCTTGGGCACAGTTCGACTCTACGAGCAGTACTTC.

Concerning this clone: Other DNA sequences within the sample encode an identical CDR3. This rearrangement joins TRBV30 to TRBJ2-5, with a weak D call TRBD2 (6 bases). V lost 0 bases, J lost 5 bases, and 10 bases lay in between. Germline V gene sequence: CDR1 GTSNPN, CDR2 SVGIG (reference sequence). CDR3 length: 13 residues. CDR3: CAWSVGGSETQYF. The CDR3 DNA sequence: TGTGCCTGGAGTGTTGGGGGGAGTGAGACCCAGTACTTC.

CDR3 protein: CASEGGTGNTIYF. CDR3 in DNA: TGTGCCAGCGAAGGGGGTACTGGAAACACCATATATTTT. This chain connects TRBV2 to TRBJ1-3; a possible D gene is TRBD1 (6 bases). Trimming pared 8 bases from V and 2 bases from J, leaving 10 bases between. The CDR3 loop spans 13 amino acids. The germline gives CDR1 SNHLY, CDR2 FYNNEI. Looking up the rest from reference TRBV2 and TRBJ1-3 gives the full variable domain: EPEVTQTPSHQVTQMGQEVILRCVPISNHLYFYWYRQILGQKVEFLVSFYNNEISEKSEIFDDQFSVERPDGSNFTLKIRSTKLEDSAMYFCASEGGTGNTIYFGEGSWLTVV.

This clone was counted many times. The V and J genes are TRBV5-1 and TRBJ2-6; D might be TRBD2 (6 bases). V dropped 5 bases and J dropped 0 bases, with 15 bases sitting between them. CDR3 length: 17 amino acids. Germline-derived CDR1 and CDR2 are SGHRS and YFSETQ. The CDR3 reads CASRPPGLSSGANVLTF. CDR3 nucleotide sequence: TGCGCCAGCAGGCCCCCGGGACTTAGCTCTGGGGCCAACGTCCTGACTTTC.

The rearrangement links TRBV6-6 to TRBJ2-7; 8 nucleotides line up with TRBD1. Trimming cost V 5 bases and J 4 bases; bases outside gene matches: 7. Germline CDR1 reads MNHNY; CDR2 reads SVGAGI (reference sequence). This CDR3 has 14 amino acids. The CDR3 region has the DNA TGTGCCAGCAGTGGGCGGACAGGGTCGTACGAGCAGTACTTC. Amino acids: CASSGRTGSYEQYF.

In its sample, this clone was seen many times. This rearrangement joins TRBV11-2 to TRBJ2-1; D might be TRBD2 (6 bases). The CDR3 sequence is 16 residues long. Germline V lookup: CDR1 SGHAT, CDR2 FQNNGV. Deletions cut 5 bases from V and 4 bases from J, with 18 bases between. CDR3 amino acids: CASSARLGGIYNEQFF. The CDR3 nucleotides read TGTGCCAGCAGCGCACGACTAGGCGGCATATACAATGAGCAGTTCTTC.

V gene TRBV28 combines with J gene TRBJ2-5, with a weak D call TRBD2 (6 bases). Trimming shortened V by 5 bases and J by 3 bases, and 10 bases separated the two germline ends. The CDR3 extends over 13 amino acids. Germline CDR1 is MDHEN and CDR2 is SYDVKM. Here the CDR3 reads CASSPGGKETQYF. The CDR3 bases are TGTGCCAGCAGTCCCGGGGGAAAAGAGACCCAGTACTTC.